Below, 24 T cell receptor beta chains from the same sample are listed, as sequenced in a study of graft-versus-host responses after intestinal transplantation. Sequenced by immunoSEQ multiplex PCR; TCRdb stores in-frame clones only, minus some. Here the sample spans about 24,000 clones, approximately 85% being singletons. The starting material was PBMCs, obtained more than 450 days after intestinal transplant. These receptors originate from a human patient who received an intestinal transplant, so some T cells may come from the graft donor.

This chain joins TRBV19 and TRBJ2-2; D is unclear. Germline CDR1 and CDR2: LNHDA and SQIVND (reference sequence). The V gene lost 1 base and the J gene lost 7 bases, with 13 bases spanning the gap. The CDR3 covers 15 residues. Here the CDR3 reads CASSIGGTVDGELFF. In nucleotides, the CDR3 is TGTGCCAGTAGTATAGGCGGAACAGTGGACGGGGAGCTGTTTTTT.

This clone came up once. The chain is built from TRBV18 and TRBJ2-3; D gene ambiguous. This CDR3 has 15 residues. Trimming stripped 0 bases from V and 2 bases from J, with 9 bases between. Germline CDR1 KGHSH, CDR2 LQKENI. Here the CDR3 DNA reads TGTGCCAGCTCACCACCAGACACATACACAGATACGCAGTATTTT. This translates into CASSPPDTYTDTQYF.

This chain uses TRBV25-1 with TRBJ2-5; 11 positions match TRBD2. Germline V lookup: CDR1 MGHDK, CDR2 SYGVNS. J was trimmed by 5 bases and V by 4 bases; bases with no gene match: 12. The CDR3 is 17 residues long. The CDR3 protein is CASSVELAGVFEETQYF. The CDR3 nucleotides read TGTGCCAGCAGTGTAGAACTAGCGGGAGTGTTTGAGGAGACCCAGTACTTC.

This clone showed up just once. The chain is built from TRBV28 and TRBJ1-1; TRBD1 agrees at 10 bases. The trim removed 8 bases at V and 0 bases at J, leaving 9 bases unmatched. The CDR3 loop spans 16 amino acids. The V gene's germline CDR1 is MDHEN and CDR2 SYDVKM. The CDR3 region has the DNA TGTGCCAGCGGGATGACAGGGGGCAGCATGAACACTGAAGCTTTCTTT. This gives the protein CASGMTGGSMNTEAFF.

This clone showed up just a few times. The V call is TRBV30, the J call TRBJ1-2, with a possible D match to TRBD1 (6 bases). Germline values: CDR1 GTSNPN, CDR2 SVGIG (reference sequence). The CDR3 runs to 10 residues. CDR3 nucleotide sequence: TGTGCGGGGGCGCTATCTGGCTACACCTTC. It codes for CAGALSGYTF.

This clone was seen just once. The genes are TRBV7-9 and TRBJ2-3; 7 nucleotides agree with TRBD2. The J segment lost 6 bases and the V segment lost 1 base, leaving 10 bases of the junction unmatched. Germline CDR1 and CDR2: SEHNR and FQNEAQ (reference sequence). CDR3 length equals 16 residues. CDR3 loop: CASSLVAGVNRDTQYF. CDR3 in DNA: TGTGCCAGCAGCTTAGTCGCGGGAGTAAACAGGGATACGCAGTATTTT.

The rearrangement links TRBV5-1 to TRBJ2-1; D call uncertain. This CDR3 comprises 13 residues. The V gene lost 0 bases and the J gene lost 5 bases, with 6 bases spanning the gap. The V gene's germline CDR1 is SGHRS and CDR2 YFSETQ. Written as DNA, the CDR3 is TGCGCCAGCAGCTTGGGTCCGGACAATGAGCAGTTCTTC. It specifies CASSLGPDNEQFF.

The chain carries TRBV5-4 and TRBJ1-2; no definite D call. Looked up from germline, CDR1 is SGHNT and CDR2 is YYREEE (reference sequence). Trimming took off 0 bases at V and 4 bases at J, with 10 bases between the two ends. CDR3 length: 14 amino acids. This CDR3 is CASSLEASAYGYTF. The CDR3, as DNA: TGTGCCAGCAGCTTGGAGGCGTCAGCCTATGGCTACACCTTC.

A remark on this clone: The sample holds other DNA sequences that translate to the same CDR3. The chain combines TRBV13 with TRBJ2-7; D tentatively fits TRBD1 or TRBD2 (5 bases each). There are 14 residues in the CDR3. Germline V gives CDR1 PRHDT, CDR2 FYEKMQ (reference sequence). Trimming removed 0 bases from V and 2 bases from J, with 8 bases in between. The CDR3 reads CASSLGRGAYEQYF. The DNA of the CDR3 is TGTGCCAGCAGCTTAGGGAGGGGAGCCTACGAGCAGTACTTC.

This clone was counted a few times. V usage is TRBV5-8 and J usage is TRBJ2-1; 15 nucleotides match TRBD2. The trim removed 0 bases at V and 3 bases at J, leaving 7 bases unmatched. Germline V gene sequence: CDR1 SGHTS, CDR2 YDEGEE. The CDR3 spans 19 residues. This CDR3 reads CASSLARTSGRALYNEQFF. The CDR3 bases are TGTGCCAGCAGCTTGGCCAGGACTAGCGGGAGGGCCCTCTACAATGAGCAGTTCTTC.

This rearrangement joins TRBV27 to TRBJ1-2; D uncertain. V gave up 8 bases and J gave up 3 bases, with 19 bases separating them. Germline V gene data show CDR1 as MNHEY and CDR2 as SMNVEV (reference sequence). The CDR3 is made up of 15 amino acids. Written as DNA, the CDR3 is TGTGCCAGCCGTTCGGGCGGGAGAAGGTACTATGGCTACACCTTC. It specifies CASRSGGRRYYGYTF.

The chain links TRBV6-9 to TRBJ2-7, with D perhaps matching TRBD2 (6 bases). The CDR3 covers 13 residues. Deletions cut 7 bases from V and 7 bases from J, with 17 bases between. Germline-derived CDR1 and CDR2 are MNHGY and SVAAGI. For the CDR3, the DNA is TGTGCCAGCATCGGGACTTCCCTTAAGGAGCAGTACTTC. It codes for CASIGTSLKEQYF.

This clone was recorded only once. V and J are TRBV11-3 and TRBJ2-2, with 10 bases aligning to TRBD2. The CDR3 length is 16 residues. V lost 4 bases, J lost 3 bases, and 5 bases stayed unmatched. The germline gives CDR1 SGHNT, CDR2 YENEEA. The CDR3 reads CASSSLAGEDTGELFF. The DNA of the CDR3 is TGTGCCAGCAGCTCGCTAGCGGGAGAGGACACCGGGGAGCTGTTTTTT. The variable domain in full, with the rest retrieved from reference TRBV11-3 and TRBJ2-2, is EAGVVQSPRYKIIEKKQPVAFWCNPISGHNTLYWYLQNLGQGPELLIRYENEEAVDDSQLPKDRFSAERLKGVDSTLKIQPAELGDSAVYLCASSSLAGEDTGELFFGEGSRLTVL.

The chain combines TRBV28 with TRBJ2-1, with 10 bases lining up with TRBD2. The length of the CDR3 is 18 residues. Germline V lookup: CDR1 MDHEN, CDR2 SYDVKM. The J segment lost 6 bases and the V segment lost 6 bases, leaving 17 bases of the junction unmatched. CDR3 protein: CASRLWLAGVSTANEQFF. CDR3 coding DNA: TGTGCCAGCAGACTGTGGCTAGCGGGAGTTAGTACCGCCAATGAGCAGTTCTTC.

CDR3 nucleotides: TGTGCTAGTGGTTTGGGGCAGGGGAACACTGAAGCTTTCTTT. It codes for CASGLGQGNTEAFF. The chain uses TRBV12-5 and TRBJ1-1; D is possibly TRBD1 (5 bases). This CDR3 is built from 14 residues. With 1 base removed from V and 1 base from J, the gap between germline ends came to 7 bases. Germline CDR1 and CDR2: LGHNT and FRNRAP.

This chain connects TRBV2 to TRBJ2-1, with 10 bases fitting TRBD2. CDR1 and CDR2 from the germline V gene are SNHLY and FYNNEI. The V and J ends lost 4 bases and 8 bases, in that order; junction bases with no gene match: 8. CDR3 length: 15 residues. Here the CDR3 reads CASSVASGSMYEQFF. DNA of the CDR3: TGTGCCAGCAGTGTGGCTAGCGGGAGTATGTATGAGCAGTTCTTC.

The chain carries TRBV6-6 and TRBJ2-3; a weak D match, TRBD2 (6 bases). Germline loops: CDR1 MNHNY, CDR2 SVGAGI (reference sequence). CDR3 length: 12 amino acids. Trimming took 5 bases from V and 3 from J, leaving 6 bases between them. In DNA form, the CDR3 reads TGTGCCAGCAGTGGGGGGACAGATACGCAGTATTTT. It encodes CASSGGTDTQYF.

This clone has a handful of counts. The V and J genes are TRBV6-1 and TRBJ2-1, with TRBD2 as a possible D gene (5 bases). The CDR3 consists of 14 residues. V lost 7 bases, J lost 1 base, and 11 bases lay in between. Germline V lookup: CDR1 MNHNS, CDR2 SASEGT. CDR3 in amino acids: CASTEGVSYNEQFF. In DNA form, the CDR3 reads TGTGCCAGCACCGAGGGAGTTTCCTACAATGAGCAGTTCTTC.

The rearrangement joins TRBV6-5 to TRBJ2-7; 8 bases match TRBD2. V lost 6 bases to trimming and J lost 3 bases; unmatched junction nucleotides: 10. Germline CDR1 reads MNHEY; CDR2 reads SVGAGI. There are 15 residues in the CDR3. CDR3 bases: TGTGCCAGCAGCCCCGGGGTAGCGGGACTCTACGAGCAGTACTTC. Translation: CASSPGVAGLYEQYF.

The chain is built from TRBV5-4 and TRBJ1-4; a possible D gene is TRBD1 (6 bases). V shed 4 bases and J shed 1 base, with 14 bases lying between them. The length of the CDR3 is 16 residues. The germline V gene has CDR1 SGHNT and CDR2 YYREEE (reference sequence). The CDR3 is CASSLGLQGTNEKLFF. For the CDR3, the DNA is TGTGCCAGCAGCCTTGGGTTACAGGGAACTAATGAAAAACTGTTTTTT.

The V gene is TRBV6-5, the J gene TRBJ1-4; D unclear. V was cut by 4 bases and J by 3 bases, with 12 bases left in between. Germline V gives CDR1 MNHEY, CDR2 SVGAGI. The length of the CDR3 is 15 residues. This CDR3 reads CASSSKQVSNEKLFF. The CDR3 bases are TGTGCCAGCAGTTCCAAGCAGGTGTCTAATGAAAAACTGTTTTTT.

The V and J genes are TRBV2 and TRBJ2-7; tentatively, D is TRBD1 or TRBD2 (5 bases each). Trimming pared 6 bases from V and 5 bases from J, leaving 11 bases between. Germline loops: CDR1 SNHLY, CDR2 FYNNEI. CDR3 length equals 12 residues. The CDR3 loop is CASSGTANEQYF. The CDR3 nucleotides are TGTGCCAGCAGCGGGACCGCCAACGAGCAGTACTTC.

This rearrangement joins TRBV6-5 to TRBJ2-1, with D perhaps matching TRBD2 (5 bases). V lost 2 bases to trimming and J lost 9 bases, with 14 bases between them. Germline-derived CDR1 and CDR2 are MNHEY and SVGAGI. This CDR3 is built from 14 residues. CDR3: CASSYPSPGSEQFF. In DNA form, the CDR3 reads TGTGCCAGCAGTTACCCTTCCCCGGGATCTGAGCAGTTCTTC.

This clone has only a few counts. The genes are TRBV7-8 and TRBJ2-1; 10 nucleotides agree with TRBD1. This CDR3 is built from 16 residues. V shed 5 bases and J 4 bases; nucleotides not matched to a gene: 8. Per the germline V gene, CDR1 is SGHVS and CDR2 is FQNEAQ. For the CDR3, the DNA is TGTGCCAGCAGCCGAAGACAGGGGGCGGGTTACAATGAGCAGTTCTTC. Encoded protein: CASSRRQGAGYNEQFF.